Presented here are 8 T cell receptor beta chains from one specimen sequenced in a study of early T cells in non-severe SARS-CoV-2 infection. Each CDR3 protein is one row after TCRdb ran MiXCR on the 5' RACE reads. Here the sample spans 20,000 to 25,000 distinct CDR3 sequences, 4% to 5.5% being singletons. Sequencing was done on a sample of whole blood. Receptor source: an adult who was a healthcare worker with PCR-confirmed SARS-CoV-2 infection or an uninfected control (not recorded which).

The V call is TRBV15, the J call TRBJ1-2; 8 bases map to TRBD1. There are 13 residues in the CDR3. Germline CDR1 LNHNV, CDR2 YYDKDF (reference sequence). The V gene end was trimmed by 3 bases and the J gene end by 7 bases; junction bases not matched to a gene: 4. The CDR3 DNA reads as TGTGCCACCAGCAGGGGGACAGGCGCTGGCTACACCTTC. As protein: CATSRGTGAGYTF.

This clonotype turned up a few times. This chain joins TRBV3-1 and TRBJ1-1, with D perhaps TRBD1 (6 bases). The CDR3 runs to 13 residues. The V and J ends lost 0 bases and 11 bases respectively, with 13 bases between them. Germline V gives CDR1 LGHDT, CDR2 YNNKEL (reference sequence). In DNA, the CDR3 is TGTGCCAGCAGCCAAGATCCGATCCAGGGGGCTTTCTTT. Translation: CASSQDPIQGAFF.

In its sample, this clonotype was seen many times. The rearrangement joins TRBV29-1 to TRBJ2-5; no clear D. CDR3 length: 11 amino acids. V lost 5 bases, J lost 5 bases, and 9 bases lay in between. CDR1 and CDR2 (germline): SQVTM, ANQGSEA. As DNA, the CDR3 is TGCAGCGTTACCTTTGAGGAGACCCAGTACTTC. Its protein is CSVTFEETQYF.

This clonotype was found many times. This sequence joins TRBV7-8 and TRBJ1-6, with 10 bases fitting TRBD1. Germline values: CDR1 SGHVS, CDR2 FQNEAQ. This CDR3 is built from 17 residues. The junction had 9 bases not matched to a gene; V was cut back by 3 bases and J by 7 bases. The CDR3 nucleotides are TGTGCCAGCAGCTTCCCCCAGACAGGGGGCCTCAATTCACCCCTCCACTTT. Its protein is CASSFPQTGGLNSPLHF.

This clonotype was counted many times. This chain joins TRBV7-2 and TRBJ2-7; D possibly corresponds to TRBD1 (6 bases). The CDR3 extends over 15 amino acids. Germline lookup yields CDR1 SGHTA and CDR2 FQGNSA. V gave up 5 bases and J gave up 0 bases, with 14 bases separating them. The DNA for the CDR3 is TGTGCCAGCAGCCTAGACAGGCTCCTCTCCTACGAGCAGTACTTC. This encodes CASSLDRLLSYEQYF.

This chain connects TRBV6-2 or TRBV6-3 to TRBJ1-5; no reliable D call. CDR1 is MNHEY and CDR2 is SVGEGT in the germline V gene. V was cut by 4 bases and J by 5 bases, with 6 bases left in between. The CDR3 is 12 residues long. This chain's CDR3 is CASSFGHQPQHF. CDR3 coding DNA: TGTGCCAGCAGTTTCGGACATCAGCCCCAGCATTTT.

The CDR3 DNA reads as TGTGCCAGCAGTCCACAGGGGGCAGGGGAGCAGTACTTC. It is translated as CASSPQGAGEQYF. This sequence joins TRBV9 and TRBJ2-7; 9 bases agree with TRBD1. CDR3 length: 13 residues. V was clipped by 5 bases and J by 7 bases; unmatched bases: 7. Germline-derived CDR1 and CDR2 are SGDLS and YYNGEE.

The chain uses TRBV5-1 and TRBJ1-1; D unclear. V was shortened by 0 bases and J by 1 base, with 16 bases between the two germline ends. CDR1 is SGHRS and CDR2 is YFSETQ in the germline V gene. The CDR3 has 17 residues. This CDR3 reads CASSLGVLTVPNTEAFF. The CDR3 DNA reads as TGCGCCAGCAGCTTGGGAGTCCTGACGGTCCCGAACACTGAAGCTTTCTTT.